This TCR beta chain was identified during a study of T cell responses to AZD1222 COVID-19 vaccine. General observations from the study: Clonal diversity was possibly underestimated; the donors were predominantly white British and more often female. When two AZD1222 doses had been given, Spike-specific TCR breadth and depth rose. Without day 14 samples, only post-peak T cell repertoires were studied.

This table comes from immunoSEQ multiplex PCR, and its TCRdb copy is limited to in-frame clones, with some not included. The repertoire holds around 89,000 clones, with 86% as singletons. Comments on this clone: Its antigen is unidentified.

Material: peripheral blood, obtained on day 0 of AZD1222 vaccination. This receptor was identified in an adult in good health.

CDR3 sequence: CASSTTGTGPYEQYF. CDR3 coding DNA: TGTGCCAGCAGTACTACCGGGACAGGTCCCTACGAGCAGTACTTC. The chain is built from TRBV28 and TRBJ2-7, with 8 bases aligning to TRBD1. There are 15 residues in the CDR3. J gave up 2 bases and V 5 bases, and 8 bases lay outside the gene matches. Germline V gene lookup returns CDR1 MDHEN and CDR2 SYDVKM.